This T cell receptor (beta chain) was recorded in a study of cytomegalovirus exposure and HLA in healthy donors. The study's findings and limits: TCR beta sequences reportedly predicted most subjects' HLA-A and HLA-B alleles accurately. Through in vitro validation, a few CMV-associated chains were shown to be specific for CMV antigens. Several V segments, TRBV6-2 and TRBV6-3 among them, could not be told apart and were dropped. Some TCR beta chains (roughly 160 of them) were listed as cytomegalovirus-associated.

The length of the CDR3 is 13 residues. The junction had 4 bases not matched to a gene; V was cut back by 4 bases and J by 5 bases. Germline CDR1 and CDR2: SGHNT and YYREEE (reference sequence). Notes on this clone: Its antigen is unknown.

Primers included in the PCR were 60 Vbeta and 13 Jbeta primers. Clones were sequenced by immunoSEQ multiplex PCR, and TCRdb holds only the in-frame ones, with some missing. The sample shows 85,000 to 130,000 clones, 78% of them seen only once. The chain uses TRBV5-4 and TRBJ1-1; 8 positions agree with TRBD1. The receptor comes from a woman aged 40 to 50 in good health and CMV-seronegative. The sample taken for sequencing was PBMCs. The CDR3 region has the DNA TGTGCCAGCAGCGGACAGGGAGGGACTGAAGCTTTCTTT. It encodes CASSGQGGTEAFF.